This TCR beta chain derives from a study of CD8 T cells in ankylosing spondylitis. This clonotype came up a few times. Its antigen remains unidentified. Study-level points and caveats: Reactive arthritis synovial fluid and blood were previously reported to contain some motif variants. Disease-associated clones were reportedly significantly overrepresented in matched ankylosing spondylitis synovial fluid.

Deletions cut 5 bases from V and 4 bases from J, with 5 bases between. Germline loops: CDR1 KGHDR, CDR2 SFDVKD. The CDR3 runs to 11 residues. TCRdb recomputed calls from the 5' RACE reads with MiXCR, one row per CDR3 protein. The sample includes about 180,000 distinct CDR3 sequences, 9.8% seen only once; the top ten take about 15%. The chain recombines TRBV24-1 with TRBJ2-7; D is ambiguous. Material: blood, either unsorted or a sorted T cell fraction (not recorded which). This TCR was recovered from a female donor with ankylosing spondylitis or in good health (not recorded which). CDR3 nucleotides: TGTGCCACCAGTGGGGCTTACGAGCAGTACTTC. Translating gives CATSGAYEQYF.